The clone carrying this T cell receptor beta chain has a single count. Its antigen is not identified. The source of the sample is a study of cytomegalovirus exposure and HLA in healthy donors. Background on the study: Earlier sequencing of 150 million to 200 million T cells yielded approximately 120 million unique TCR beta sequences.

V lost 4 bases and J lost 0, with 12 bases in between. The CDR3 is 15 amino acids. Germline CDR1 is SGDLS and CDR2 is YYNGEE. The study ran its PCR with 60 Vbeta and 13 Jbeta primers. This table comes from immunoSEQ multiplex PCR, and its TCRdb copy is limited to in-frame clones, with some not included. This table holds more than 95,000 clones, 65% to 75% found once. The donors were healthy bone marrow donors. General study findings and limits: Cytomegalovirus status was reportedly diagnosed by the classifier with high specificity and sensitivity.

This sequence originates from a man aged 35-49 years in good health and CMV-seropositive. The rearrangement joins TRBV9 to TRBJ2-3; D not certain. Sample: PBMCs. CDR3 sequence: CASSRLLSSTDTQYF. CDR3 DNA sequence: TGTGCCAGCAGCCGACTTCTCAGTAGCACAGATACGCAGTATTTT.